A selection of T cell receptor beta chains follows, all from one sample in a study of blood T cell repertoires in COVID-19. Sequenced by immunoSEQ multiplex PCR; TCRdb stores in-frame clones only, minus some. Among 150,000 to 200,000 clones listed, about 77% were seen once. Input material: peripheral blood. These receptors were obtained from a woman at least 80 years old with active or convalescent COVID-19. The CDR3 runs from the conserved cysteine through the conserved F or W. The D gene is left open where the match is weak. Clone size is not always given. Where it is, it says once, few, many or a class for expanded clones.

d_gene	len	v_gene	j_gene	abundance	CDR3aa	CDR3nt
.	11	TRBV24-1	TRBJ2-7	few	CATSDSYEQYF	TGTGCCACCAGTGATTCGTACGAGCAGTACTTC
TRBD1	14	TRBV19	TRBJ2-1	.	CASGGTGTWGWQFF	TGTGCCAGTGGAGGGACAGGGACGTGGGGTTGGCAGTTCTTC
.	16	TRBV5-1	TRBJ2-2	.	CASSLGAGEGTGELFF	TGCGCCAGCAGCTTGGGGGCAGGGGAAGGCACCGGGGAGCTGTTTTTT
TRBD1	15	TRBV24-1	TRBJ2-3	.	CATSQSTGGLDTQYF	TGTGCCACCAGTCAGTCTACAGGGGGCTTAGATACGCAGTATTTT
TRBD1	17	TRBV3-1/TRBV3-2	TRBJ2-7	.	CASSQVSGTEDSYEQYF	TGTGCCAGCAGCCAAGTCTCCGGGACAGAGGACTCCTACGAGCAGTACTTC
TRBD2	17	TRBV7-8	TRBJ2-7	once	CASSPRLSGGGFYEQYF	TGTGCCAGCAGCCCACGACTGAGCGGGGGGGGGTTTTACGAGCAGTACTTC
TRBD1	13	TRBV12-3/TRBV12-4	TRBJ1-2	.	CASRQGANYGYTF	TGTGCCAGCAGACAGGGGGCGAACTATGGCTACACCTTC
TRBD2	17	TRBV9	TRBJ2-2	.	CASSVGLAGTNTGELFF	TGTGCCAGCAGCGTAGGACTAGCGGGGACGAACACCGGGGAGCTGTTTTTT
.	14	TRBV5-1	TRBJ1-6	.	CASSLAGADSPLHF	TGCGCCAGCAGCTTGGCAGGGGCCGATTCACCCCTCCACTTT
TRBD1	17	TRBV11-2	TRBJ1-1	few	CASSFGGTGPFYTEAFF	TGTGCCAGCAGCTTTGGTGGGACAGGGCCCTTTTACACTGAAGCTTTCTTT
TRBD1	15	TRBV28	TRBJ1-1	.	CASNIPGQGSTEAFF	TGTGCCAGCAATATCCCGGGACAGGGTAGCACTGAAGCTTTCTTT
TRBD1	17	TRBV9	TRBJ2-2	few	CASSVTGQGAGTGELFF	TGTGCCAGCAGCGTAACGGGACAGGGGGCGGGCACCGGGGAGCTGTTTTTT
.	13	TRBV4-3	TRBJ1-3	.	CASSMKLLNTIYF	TGCGCCAGCAGCATGAAACTATTAAACACCATATATTTT
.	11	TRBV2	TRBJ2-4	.	CASVAVAIQYF	TGTGCCAGCGTGGCGGTGGCCATTCAGTACTTC
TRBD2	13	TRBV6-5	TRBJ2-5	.	CASRVSGGETQYF	TGTGCCAGCAGGGTTAGCGGGGGGGAGACCCAGTACTTC
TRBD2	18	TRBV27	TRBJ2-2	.	CASSFGTSGGSGTGELFF	TGTGCCAGCAGTTTCGGGACTAGCGGGGGATCGGGCACCGGGGAGCTGTTTTTT
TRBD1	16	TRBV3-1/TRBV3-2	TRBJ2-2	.	CASSRLQGAGTGELFF	TGTGCCAGCAGCCGTTTACAGGGGGCTGGGACCGGGGAGCTGTTTTTT
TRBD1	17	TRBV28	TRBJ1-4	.	CASSLWTRGRTNEKLFF	TGTGCCAGCAGTTTATGGACGAGGGGGCGAACTAATGAAAAACTGTTTTTT
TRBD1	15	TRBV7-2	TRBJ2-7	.	CASSFAGTGGYEQYF	TGTGCCAGCAGCTTCGCCGGGACAGGTGGCTACGAGCAGTACTTC
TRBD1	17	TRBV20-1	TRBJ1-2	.	CSASTGTGGNQVHGYTF	TGCAGTGCTAGTACGGGGACAGGGGGCAACCAAGTTCATGGCTACACCTTC
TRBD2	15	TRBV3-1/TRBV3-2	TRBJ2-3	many	CASSSGTSGGDTQYF	TGTGCCAGCAGTAGCGGGACTAGCGGGGGCGATACGCAGTATTTT
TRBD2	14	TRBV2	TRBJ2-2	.	CASSAGGAVGELFF	TGTGCCAGCAGTGCGGGGGGGGCCGTCGGGGAGCTGTTTTTT
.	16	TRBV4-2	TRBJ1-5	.	CASSQWGGQGDQPQHF	TGTGCCAGCAGCCAATGGGGAGGGCAAGGGGATCAGCCCCAGCATTTT
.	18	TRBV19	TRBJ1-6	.	CASSMDATGGIYNSPLHF	TGTGCCAGTAGTATGGATGCAACAGGTGGGATTTATAATTCACCCCTCCACTTT
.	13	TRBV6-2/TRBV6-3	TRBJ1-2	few	CASSYSRGFGYTF	TGTGCCAGCAGTTACTCGAGGGGGTTTGGCTACACCTTC
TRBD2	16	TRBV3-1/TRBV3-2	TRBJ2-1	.	CASSQVSGGFYNEQFF	TGTGCCAGCAGCCAAGTTAGCGGGGGGTTTTACAATGAGCAGTTCTTC
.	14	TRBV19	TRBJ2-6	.	CASSLSSGANVLTF	TGTGCCAGTAGTCTCAGCTCTGGGGCCAACGTCCTGACTTTC
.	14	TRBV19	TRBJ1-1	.	CASSPWDGGTEAFF	TGTGCCAGTAGTCCCTGGGACGGGGGGACTGAAGCTTTCTTT
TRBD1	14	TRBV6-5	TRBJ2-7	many	CASSSWDRSYEQYF	TGTGCCAGTTCGTCGTGGGACAGATCCTACGAGCAGTACTTC